The following is a T cell receptor (beta chain) sequence with its context. No antigen is known for it. The V and J ends lost 5 bases and 6 bases respectively, with 20 bases between them. Germline CDR1 SEHNR, CDR2 FQNEAQ (reference sequence). The CDR3 contains 15 residues. 60 Vbeta and 13 Jbeta primers were used in PCR. In the authors' methods: Unique TCR beta chains totaled roughly 80 million in a later count, with roughly 11 million of them shared. Sequencing was performed with immunoSEQ multiplex PCR; in TCRdb, only in-frame clones are kept and a portion is missing. D and trimming come from the DNA, and the V and J calls and clone size come from that table. The repertoire consists of 200,000 to 300,000 clones, with 84% occurring once and the leading ten covering approximately 2%. This specimen belongs to a study of cytomegalovirus exposure and HLA in healthy donors. Regarding the study as a whole: The analysis excluded some indistinguishable V segments, including TRBV6-2 and TRBV6-3. Association of about 17,000 TCR beta sequences with HLA alleles was found at 0.05 false discovery rate in a later analysis. Researchers reported from a later analysis that most CMV-associated TCR beta chains appeared HLA-restricted.

The receptor was derived from a woman aged 40 to 50 in good health and CMV-seropositive. The sequenced sample was PBMCs. The chain couples TRBV7-9 to TRBJ2-7, with D perhaps TRBD2 (6 bases). In DNA, the CDR3 is TGTGCCAGCAGCCTCGCCGGGGGAAAGACGGTCGAGCAGTACTTC. Its protein is CASSLAGGKTVEQYF.